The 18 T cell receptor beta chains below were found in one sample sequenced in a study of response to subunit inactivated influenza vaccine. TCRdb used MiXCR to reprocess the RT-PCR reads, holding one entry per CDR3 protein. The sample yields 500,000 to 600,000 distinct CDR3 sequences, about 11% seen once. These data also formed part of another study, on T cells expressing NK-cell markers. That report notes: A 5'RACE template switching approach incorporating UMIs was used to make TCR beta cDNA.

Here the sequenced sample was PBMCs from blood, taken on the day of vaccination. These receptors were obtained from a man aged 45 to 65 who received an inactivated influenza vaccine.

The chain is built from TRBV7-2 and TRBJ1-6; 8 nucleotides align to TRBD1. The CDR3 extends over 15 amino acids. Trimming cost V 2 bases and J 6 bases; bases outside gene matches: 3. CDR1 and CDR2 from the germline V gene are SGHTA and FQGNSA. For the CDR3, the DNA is TGTGCCAGCAGCTTACTACAGGGGGGTAATTCACCCCTCCACTTT. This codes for CASSLLQGGNSPLHF.

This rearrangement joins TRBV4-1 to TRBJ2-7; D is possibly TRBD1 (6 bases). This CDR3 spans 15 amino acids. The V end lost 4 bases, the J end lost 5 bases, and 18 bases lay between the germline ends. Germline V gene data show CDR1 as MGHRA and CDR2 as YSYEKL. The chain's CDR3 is CASSPQETNRDEQYF. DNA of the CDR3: TGCGCCAGCAGCCCGCAGGAAACCAACAGGGACGAGCAGTACTTC.

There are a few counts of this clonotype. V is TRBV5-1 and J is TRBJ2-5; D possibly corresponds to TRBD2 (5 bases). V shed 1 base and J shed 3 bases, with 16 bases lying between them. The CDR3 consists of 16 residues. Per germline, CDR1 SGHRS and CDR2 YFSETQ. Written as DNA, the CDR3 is TGCGCCAGCAGCTTGTTTTCCGGGGTCTCGAAAGAGACCCAGTACTTC. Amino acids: CASSLFSGVSKETQYF.

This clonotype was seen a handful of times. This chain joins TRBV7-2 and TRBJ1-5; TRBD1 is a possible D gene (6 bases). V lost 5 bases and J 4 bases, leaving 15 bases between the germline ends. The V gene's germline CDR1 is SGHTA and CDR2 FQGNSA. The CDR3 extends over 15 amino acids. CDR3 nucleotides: TGTGCCAGCAGCCTGTACAGGGTACCAAATCAGCCCCAGCATTTT. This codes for CASSLYRVPNQPQHF.

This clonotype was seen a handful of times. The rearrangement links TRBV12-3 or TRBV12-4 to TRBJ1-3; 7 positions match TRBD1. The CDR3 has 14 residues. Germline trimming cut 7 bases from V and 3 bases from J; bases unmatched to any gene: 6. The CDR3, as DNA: TGTGCCAGCAAAGGACAGGAACATGGAAACACCATATATTTT. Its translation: CASKGQEHGNTIYF.

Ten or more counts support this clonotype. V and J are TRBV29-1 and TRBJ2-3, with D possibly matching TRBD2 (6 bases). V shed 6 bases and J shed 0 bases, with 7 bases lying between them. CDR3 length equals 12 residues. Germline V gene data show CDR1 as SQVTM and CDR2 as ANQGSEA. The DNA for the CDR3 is TGCAGCGTGGAGGGCAGCACAGATACGCAGTATTTT. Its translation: CSVEGSTDTQYF.

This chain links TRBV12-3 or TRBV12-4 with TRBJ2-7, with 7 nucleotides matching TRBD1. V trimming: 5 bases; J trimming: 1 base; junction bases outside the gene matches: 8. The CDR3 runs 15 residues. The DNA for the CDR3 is TGTGCCAGCAGTCTATACGGGACAGAGTCCTACGAGCAGTACTTC. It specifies CASSLYGTESYEQYF.

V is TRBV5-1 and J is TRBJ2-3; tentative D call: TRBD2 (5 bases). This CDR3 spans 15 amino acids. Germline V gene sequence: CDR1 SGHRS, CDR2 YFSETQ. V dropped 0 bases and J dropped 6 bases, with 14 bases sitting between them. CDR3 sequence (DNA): TGCGCCAGCAGCTTGGAGGCTAGCCGATCCGATACGCAGTATTTT. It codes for CASSLEASRSDTQYF.

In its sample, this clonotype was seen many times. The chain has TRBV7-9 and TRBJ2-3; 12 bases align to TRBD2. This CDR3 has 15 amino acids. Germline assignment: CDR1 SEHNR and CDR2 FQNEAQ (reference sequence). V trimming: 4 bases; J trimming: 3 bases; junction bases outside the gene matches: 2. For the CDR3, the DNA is TGTGCCAGCAGCTCAGGACTAGCGGGGACAGATACGCAGTATTTT. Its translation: CASSSGLAGTDTQYF.

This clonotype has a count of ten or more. CDR3 in DNA: TGTGCCAGCAGCTCAACAGGGGCGACGAACACCGGGGAGCTGTTTTTT. Translating it yields CASSSTGATNTGELFF. The gene calls are TRBV7-3 and TRBJ2-2, with 7 positions matching TRBD1. V lost 4 bases, J lost 0 bases, and 5 bases stayed unmatched. There are 16 residues in the CDR3. In germline, CDR1 is SGHTA, CDR2 FQGTGA.

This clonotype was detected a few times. As DNA, the CDR3 is TGTGCCAGCAGCTTATATATTGAGGGAGTCGGGGAGACCCAGTACTTC. This translates into CASSLYIEGVGETQYF. The V and J genes are TRBV7-6 and TRBJ2-5; D possibly corresponds to TRBD2 (5 bases). Trimming removed 2 bases at V and 5 bases at J, with 18 bases between. The CDR3 runs to 16 residues. Per germline, CDR1 SGHVS and CDR2 FNYEAQ.

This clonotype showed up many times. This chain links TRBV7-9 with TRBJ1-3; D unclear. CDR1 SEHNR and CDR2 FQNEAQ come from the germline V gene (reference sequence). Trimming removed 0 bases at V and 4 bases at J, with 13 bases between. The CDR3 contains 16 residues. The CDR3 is CASSLAFEVVGNTIYF. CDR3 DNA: TGTGCCAGCAGCTTAGCCTTCGAGGTTGTCGGAAACACCATATATTTT.

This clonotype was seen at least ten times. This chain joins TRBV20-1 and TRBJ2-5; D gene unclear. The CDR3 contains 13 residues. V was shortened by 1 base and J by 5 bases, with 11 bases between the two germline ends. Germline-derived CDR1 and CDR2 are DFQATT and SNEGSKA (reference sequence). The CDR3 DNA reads TGCAGTGCTAGAGGTCACCTAGGGGAGACCCAGTACTTC. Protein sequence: CSARGHLGETQYF.

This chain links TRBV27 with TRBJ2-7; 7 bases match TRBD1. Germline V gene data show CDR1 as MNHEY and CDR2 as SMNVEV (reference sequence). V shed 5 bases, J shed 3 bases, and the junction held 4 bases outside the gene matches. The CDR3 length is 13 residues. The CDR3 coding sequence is TGTGCCAGCAGTAGGGCAGGGGGCTACGAGCAGTACTTC. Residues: CASSRAGGYEQYF.

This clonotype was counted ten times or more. The CDR3 is CASSPPGRGTEAFF. Written as DNA, the CDR3 is TGTGCCAGCAGCCCCCCGGGGAGGGGCACTGAAGCTTTCTTT. V gene TRBV14 combines with J gene TRBJ1-1; D is possibly TRBD1 (5 bases). V was pared by 4 bases and J by 4 bases, with 13 bases between. The CDR3 loop spans 14 amino acids. CDR1 and CDR2 from the germline V gene are SGHDN and FVKESK.

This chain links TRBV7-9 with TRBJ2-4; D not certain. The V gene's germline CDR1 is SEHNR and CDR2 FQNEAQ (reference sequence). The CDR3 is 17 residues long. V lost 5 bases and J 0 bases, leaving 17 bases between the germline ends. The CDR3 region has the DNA TGTGCCAGCAGCCCGCTTACGAGCGCCTTAGCCAAAAACATTCAGTACTTC. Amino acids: CASSPLTSALAKNIQYF.

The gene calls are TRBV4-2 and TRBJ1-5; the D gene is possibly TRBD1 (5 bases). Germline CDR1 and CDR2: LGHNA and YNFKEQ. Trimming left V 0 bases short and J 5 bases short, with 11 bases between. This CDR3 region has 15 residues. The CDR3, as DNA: TGTGCCAGCAGCCAAGATAGAGGGGAAGATCAGCCCCAGCATTTT. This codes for CASSQDRGEDQPQHF.

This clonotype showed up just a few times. The CDR3 sequence is CASSFPGTGTSTDTQYF. CDR3 nucleotides: TGTGCCAGCAGCTTCCCCGGGACAGGGACCTCCACGGATACGCAGTATTTT. The chain employs TRBV5-6 and TRBJ2-3; 9 bases map to TRBD1. The V and J ends lost 2 bases and 6 bases, in that order; junction bases with no gene match: 13. There are 17 residues in the CDR3. The germline gives CDR1 SGHDT, CDR2 YYEEEE.